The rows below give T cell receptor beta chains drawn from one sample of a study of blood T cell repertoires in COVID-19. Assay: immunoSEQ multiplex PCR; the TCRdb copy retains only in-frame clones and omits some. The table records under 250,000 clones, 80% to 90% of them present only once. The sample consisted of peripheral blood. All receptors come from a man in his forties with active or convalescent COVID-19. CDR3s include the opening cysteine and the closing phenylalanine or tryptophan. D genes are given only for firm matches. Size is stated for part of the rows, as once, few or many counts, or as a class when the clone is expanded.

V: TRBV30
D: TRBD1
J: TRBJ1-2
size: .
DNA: TGTGCCTGGAGTCAGGGGGCGGGTGGCTACACCTTC
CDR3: CAWSQGAGGYTF

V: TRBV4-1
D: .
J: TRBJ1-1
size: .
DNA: TGCGCCAGCAGCCAAGATCGCAGGGATGGGACTGAAGCTTTCTTT
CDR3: CASSQDRRDGTEAFF

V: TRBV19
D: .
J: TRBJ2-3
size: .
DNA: TGTGCCAGTAGTATACAGGGGAAGTTCACAGATACGCAGTATTTT
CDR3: CASSIQGKFTDTQYF

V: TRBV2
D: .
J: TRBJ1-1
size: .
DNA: TGTGCCAGCAACATTCCTAAGACAAGGCCGAACACTGAAGCTTTCTTT
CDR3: CASNIPKTRPNTEAFF

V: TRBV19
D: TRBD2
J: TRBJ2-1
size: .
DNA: TGTGCCAGTAGGGAAGTGGCAACGGCGGGAGCGATGTACAATGAGCAGTTCTTC
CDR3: CASREVATAGAMYNEQFF

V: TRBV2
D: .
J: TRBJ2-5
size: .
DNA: TGTGCCGGTCACGGGGGAGTGGAGGAGACCCAGTACTTC
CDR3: CAGHGGVEETQYF

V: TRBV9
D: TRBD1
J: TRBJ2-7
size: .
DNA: TGTGCCAGCAGCGCCACGGGACAGGGGTATGAGCAGTACTTC
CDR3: CASSATGQGYEQYF

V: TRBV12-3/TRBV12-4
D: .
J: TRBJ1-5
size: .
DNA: TGTGCCAGCAGCCCGGGTGATGCGCCCCAGCATTTT
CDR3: CASSPGDAPQHF

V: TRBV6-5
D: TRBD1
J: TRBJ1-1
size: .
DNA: TGTGCCAGCAGTTTACCGACAGGGGGGAACACTGAAGCTTTCTTT
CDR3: CASSLPTGGNTEAFF

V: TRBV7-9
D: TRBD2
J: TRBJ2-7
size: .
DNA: TGTGCCAGCTCCACTTCTTTCCGACTAGCGGGGGCCAACGTCTACGAGCAGTACTTC
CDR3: CASSTSFRLAGANVYEQYF

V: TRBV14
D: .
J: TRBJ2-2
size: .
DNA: TGTGCCAGCAGCCAGTGGACACTAACGAACACCGGGGAGCTGTTTTTT
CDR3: CASSQWTLTNTGELFF

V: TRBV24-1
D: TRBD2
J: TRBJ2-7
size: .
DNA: TGTGCCACCAAGGTACGGGAGGGCCCCCACGAGCAGTACTTC
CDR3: CATKVREGPHEQYF

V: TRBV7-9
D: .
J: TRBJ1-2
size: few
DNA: TGTGCCAGCAGCTTAGAGAACTGGGAGGGTGGCTACACCTTC
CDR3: CASSLENWEGGYTF

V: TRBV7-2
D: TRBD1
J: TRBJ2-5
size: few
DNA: TGTGCCAGCAGCCCACGACAGGGAAGAGGGGAGACCCAGTACTTC
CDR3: CASSPRQGRGETQYF

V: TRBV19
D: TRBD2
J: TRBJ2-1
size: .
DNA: TGTGCCAGTAGTACGGGACTAGCGGGAGTCGGCGAGCAGTTCTTC
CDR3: CASSTGLAGVGEQFF

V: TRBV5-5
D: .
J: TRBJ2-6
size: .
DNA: TGTGCCAGCAGCCTCGGGGTCCCTGGGGCCAACGTCCTGACTTTC
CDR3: CASSLGVPGANVLTF

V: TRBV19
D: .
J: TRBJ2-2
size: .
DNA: TGTGCCAGTAGCTCGACCGGGGAGCTGTTTTTT
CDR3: CASSSTGELFF

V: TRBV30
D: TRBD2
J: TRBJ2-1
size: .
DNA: TGTGCCTGGAGGAAAGCTAGCGGGAGCGAGCAGTTCTTC
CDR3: CAWRKASGSEQFF

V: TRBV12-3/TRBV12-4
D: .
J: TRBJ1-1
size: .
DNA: TGTGCCAGCAGTTTCCGCAGGGACACTGAAGCTTTCTTT
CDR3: CASSFRRDTEAFF

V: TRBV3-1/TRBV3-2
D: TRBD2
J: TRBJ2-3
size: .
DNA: TGTGCCAGCAGCCAAGATGTAGCGGGGGGGTCAGATACGCAGTATTTT
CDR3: CASSQDVAGGSDTQYF

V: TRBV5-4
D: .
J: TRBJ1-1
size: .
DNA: TGTGCCAGCAGCTTCCACGAGGCCCGGACTGAAGCTTTCTTT
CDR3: CASSFHEARTEAFF

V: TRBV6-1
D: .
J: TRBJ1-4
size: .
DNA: TGTGCCAGCAGTGACCCCCCGTTTCTGGCTCCAGGGAAACTGTTTTTT
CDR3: CASSDPPFLAPGKLFF

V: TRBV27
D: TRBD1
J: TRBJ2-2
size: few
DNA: TGTGCCAGCAGTTTAAGGACAGGGGAAGCCGGGGAGCTGTTTTTT
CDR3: CASSLRTGEAGELFF

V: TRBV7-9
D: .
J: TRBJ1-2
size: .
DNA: TGTGCCAGCAGCCCCCGGTCCCTCGGCTACACCTTC
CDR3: CASSPRSLGYTF

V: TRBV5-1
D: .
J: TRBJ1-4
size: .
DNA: TGCGCCAGCAGCTTGGACGGGGTTGGTGAAAAACTGTTTTTT
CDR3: CASSLDGVGEKLFF

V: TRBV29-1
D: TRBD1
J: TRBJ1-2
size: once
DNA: TGCAGCGTTGAGACAGGGGGCGACGGCTACACCTTC
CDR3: CSVETGGDGYTF

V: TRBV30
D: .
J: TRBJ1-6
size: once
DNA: TGTGCCTGGAGTGTTCTTTCAGGGGATAATTCACCCCTCCACTTT
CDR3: CAWSVLSGDNSPLHF

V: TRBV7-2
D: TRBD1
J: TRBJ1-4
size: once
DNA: TGTGCCAGCAGCTTCACACCCGGGACAGTTAATGAAAAACTGTTTTTT
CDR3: CASSFTPGTVNEKLFF

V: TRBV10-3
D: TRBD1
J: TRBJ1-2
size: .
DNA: TGTGCCATCAGTGACGCCGGGACAGGGCAGGGCCTCTATGGCTACACCTTC
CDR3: CAISDAGTGQGLYGYTF

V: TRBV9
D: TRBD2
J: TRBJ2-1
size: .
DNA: TGTGCCAGCAGCGTAGCGGAGGGAGCGGGGGAGCAGTTCTTC
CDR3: CASSVAEGAGEQFF

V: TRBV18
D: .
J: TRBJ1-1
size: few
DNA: TGTGCCAGCTCACCACGATCTTTACGACAGAACACTGAAGCTTTCTTT
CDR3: CASSPRSLRQNTEAFF

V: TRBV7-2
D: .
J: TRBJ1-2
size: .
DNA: TGTGCCAGCAGCGCCCAGTCGGGTCACTATGGCTACACCTTC
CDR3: CASSAQSGHYGYTF

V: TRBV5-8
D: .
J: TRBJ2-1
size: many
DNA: TGTGCCAGCACCCCATCCCGACTCCTACAGTTCTTC
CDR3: CASTPSRLLQFF

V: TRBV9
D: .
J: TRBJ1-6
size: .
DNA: TGTGCCAGCAGCGTAGCTGAGACAGGCCATAATTCACCCCTCCACTTT
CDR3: CASSVAETGHNSPLHF